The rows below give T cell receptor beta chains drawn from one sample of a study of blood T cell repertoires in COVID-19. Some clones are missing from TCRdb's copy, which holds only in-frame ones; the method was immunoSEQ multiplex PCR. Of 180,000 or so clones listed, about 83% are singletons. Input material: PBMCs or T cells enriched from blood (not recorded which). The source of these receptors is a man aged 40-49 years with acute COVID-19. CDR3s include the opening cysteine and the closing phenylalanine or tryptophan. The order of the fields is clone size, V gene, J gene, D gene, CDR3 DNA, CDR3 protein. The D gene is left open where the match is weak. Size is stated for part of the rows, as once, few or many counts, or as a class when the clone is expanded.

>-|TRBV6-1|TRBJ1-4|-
TGTGCCAGCAGTGAAAGGGGGGGAAGTGAAAAACTGTTTTTT
CASSERGGSEKLFF
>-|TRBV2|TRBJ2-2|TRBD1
TGTGCCAGCAGTGGTGACAGGGGTACAGGGGAGCTGTTTTTT
CASSGDRGTGELFF
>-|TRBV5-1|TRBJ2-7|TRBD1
TGCGCCAGCAGCTTGGCCAACAGGGGGCAGTACGAGCAGTACTTC
CASSLANRGQYEQYF
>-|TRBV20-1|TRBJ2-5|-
TGCAGTGCTCCGTCCCAAGAGACCCAGTACTTC
CSAPSQETQYF
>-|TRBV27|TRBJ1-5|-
TGTGCCAGCACCACGGGGCAGGGAGGCTCCAATCAGCCCCAGCATTTT
CASTTGQGGSNQPQHF
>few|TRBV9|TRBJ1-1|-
TGTGCCAGCAGCCCAGGGTCGGTTGGCACTGAAGCTTTCTTT
CASSPGSVGTEAFF
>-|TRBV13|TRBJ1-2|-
TGTGCCAGCAGCTTACCAGCTAACTATGGCTACACCTTC
CASSLPANYGYTF
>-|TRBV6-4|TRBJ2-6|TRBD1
TGTGCCAGCAGTGAACAGGGGGCTGGCGGGGCCAACGTCCTGACTTTC
CASSEQGAGGANVLTF
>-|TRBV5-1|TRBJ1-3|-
TGCGCCAGCAGCTTGGAACCGGACTTGAACACCATATATTTT
CASSLEPDLNTIYF
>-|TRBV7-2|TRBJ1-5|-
TGTGCCAGCAGCCCCGGACAACGCAATCAGCCCCAGCATTTT
CASSPGQRNQPQHF
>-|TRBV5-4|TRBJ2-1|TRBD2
TGTGCCAGCAGCAAGACTAGCGGGAGGTATTACAATGAGCAGTTCTTC
CASSKTSGRYYNEQFF
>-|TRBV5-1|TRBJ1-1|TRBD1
TGCGCCAGCAGCTTTTACAGGGGATCCACTGAAGCTTTCTTT
CASSFYRGSTEAFF
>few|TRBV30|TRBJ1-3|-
TGTGCCTGGAGTTCCTTCCGGTCTGGAAACACCATATATTTT
CAWSSFRSGNTIYF
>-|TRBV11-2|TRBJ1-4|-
TGTGCCAGCAGCTTGTGGGGGAGGATAAATGAAAAACTGTTTTTT
CASSLWGRINEKLFF
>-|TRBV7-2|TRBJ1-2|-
TGTGCCAGCAGTCCTTTTTATCAGGTCCTGTTAAATGATGGCTACACCTTC
CASSPFYQVLLNDGYTF
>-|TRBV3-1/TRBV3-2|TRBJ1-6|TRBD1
TGTGCCAGCAGCCAGGGACAGAATAATTCACCCCTCCACTTT
CASSQGQNNSPLHF
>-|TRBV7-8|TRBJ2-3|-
TGTGCCAGCAGCTCCCTAGACCGCACAGATACGCAGTATTTT
CASSSLDRTDTQYF
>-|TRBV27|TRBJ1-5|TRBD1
TGTGCCAGCGGACGGGACAGGGTCCCCTATAGCAATCAGCCCCAGCATTTT
CASGRDRVPYSNQPQHF
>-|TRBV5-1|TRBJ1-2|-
TGCGCCAGCAGCTTTGGTGGAGTAGGGGACTATGGCTACACCTTC
CASSFGGVGDYGYTF
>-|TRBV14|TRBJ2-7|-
TGTGCCAGCAGAAGGGACAAACCTACTTGTTTCGAGAGGGTCTACGAGCAGTACTTC
CASRRDKPTCFERVYEQYF
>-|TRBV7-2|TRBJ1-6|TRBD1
TGTGCCAGCAGCTTAACACAGGGGAATTCACCCCTCCACTTT
CASSLTQGNSPLHF
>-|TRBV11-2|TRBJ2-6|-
TGTGCCAGCAGCCTATTGTCATGGTCTGGGGCCAACGTCCTGACTTTC
CASSLLSWSGANVLTF
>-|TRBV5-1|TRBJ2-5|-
TGCGCCAGCAGCACCGGACTGGCCCAAGAGACCCAGTACTTC
CASSTGLAQETQYF
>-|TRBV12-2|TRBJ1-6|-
TGTGCAAGTCGCCGACAGGGGGCTTTTTTTTCACCCCTCCACTTT
CASRRQGAFFSPLHF
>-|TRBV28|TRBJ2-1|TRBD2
TGTGCCAGTCTCTCGGGAGGGCCAAAAAATGAGCAGTTCTTC
CASLSGGPKNEQFF
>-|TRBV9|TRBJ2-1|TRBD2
TGTGCCAGCAGCGTGGGAGGGATGGGGAATGAGCAGTTCTTC
CASSVGGMGNEQFF
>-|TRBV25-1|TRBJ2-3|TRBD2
TGTGCCAGCAGTGCTACTAGCGGGAAATTGCTAGATACGCAGTATTTT
CASSATSGKLLDTQYF
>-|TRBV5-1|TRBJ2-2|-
TGCGCCAGCAGAAAGGGGGTTCAGAACACCGGGGAGCTGTTTTTT
CASRKGVQNTGELFF
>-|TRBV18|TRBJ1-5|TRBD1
TGTGCCAGCTCACCCGACAGGGGAGGGAATCAGCCCCAGCATTTT
CASSPDRGGNQPQHF
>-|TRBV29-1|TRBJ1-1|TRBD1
TGCAGCGTGCGGACAGGAGAGACTGAAGCTTTCTTT
CSVRTGETEAFF
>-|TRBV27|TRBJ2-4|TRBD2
TGTGCCAGCAGCTCAGCGGGAGAAGGAAACATTCAGTACTTC
CASSSAGEGNIQYF
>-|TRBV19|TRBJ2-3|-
TGTGCCAGTTCTTGGACTCCAACAGATACGCAGTATTTT
CASSWTPTDTQYF
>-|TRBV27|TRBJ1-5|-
TGTGCCAGCAGTTTAGCCGGAGTCAATCAGCCCCAGCATTTT
CASSLAGVNQPQHF
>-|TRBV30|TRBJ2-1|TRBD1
TGTGCCTGGAGTACAGGGGGCAAGTACAATGAGCAGTTCTTC
CAWSTGGKYNEQFF
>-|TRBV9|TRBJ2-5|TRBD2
TGTGCCAGCAGCGGTCCGGGAGGTGGGTTGGAGACCCAGTACTTC
CASSGPGGGLETQYF
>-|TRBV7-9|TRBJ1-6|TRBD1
TGTGCCAGCAGTCGAACATGGACAGGGGAATCACCCCTCCACTTT
CASSRTWTGESPLHF
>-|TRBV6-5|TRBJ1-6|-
TGTGCCGGAGGGGATTCCTATAATTCACCCCTCCACTTT
CAGGDSYNSPLHF
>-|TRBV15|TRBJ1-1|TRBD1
TGTGCCACCAGCCGGGACAGCTACACTGAAGCTTTCTTT
CATSRDSYTEAFF
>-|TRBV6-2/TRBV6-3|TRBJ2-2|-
TGTGCCAGCAGTTCTGGCGAGCTGTTTTTT
CASSSGELFF
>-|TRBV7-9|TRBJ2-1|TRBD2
TGTGCCAGCAGAGATCCTACTAGCGGGAGTAGGAATGAGCAGTTCTTC
CASRDPTSGSRNEQFF
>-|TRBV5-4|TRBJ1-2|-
TGTGCCAGCAGCTTGGTTCCCAATGGCTACACCTTC
CASSLVPNGYTF
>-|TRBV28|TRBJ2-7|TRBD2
TGTGCCAGCAGTTACCCGGGGACTAGCGGGAGTTACGAGCAGTACTTC
CASSYPGTSGSYEQYF
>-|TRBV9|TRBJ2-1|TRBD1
TGTGCCAGCAGCGTCGGGACAGCGTACAATGAGCAGTTCTTC
CASSVGTAYNEQFF
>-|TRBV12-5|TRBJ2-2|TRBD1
TGTGCTAGTGGTTTGTCACAGGGGGCGCTTCCCGGGGAGCTGTTTTTT
CASGLSQGALPGELFF
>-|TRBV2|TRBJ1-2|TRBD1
TGTGCCAGCATTCCGCAACAGGGGAGGGGCTACACCTTC
CASIPQQGRGYTF
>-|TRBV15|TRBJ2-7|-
TGTGCCACCAGCAGAGATCCTCGTTACGAGCAGTACTTC
CATSRDPRYEQYF
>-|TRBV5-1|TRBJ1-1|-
TGCGCCAGCAGCTCGGGGGATGGGGGCACTGAAGCTTTCTTT
CASSSGDGGTEAFF
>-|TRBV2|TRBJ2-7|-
TGTGCCAGCAGTGAACGGGGGAGCTACGAGCAGTACTTC
CASSERGSYEQYF
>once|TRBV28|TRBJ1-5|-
TGTGCCAGCAGTTTGCCAGGGGTAAAGCCCCAGCATTTT
CASSLPGVKPQHF
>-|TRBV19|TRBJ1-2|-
TGTGCCAGTACCCCTGACCGGTGGCGGAACTATGGCTACACCTTC
CASTPDRWRNYGYTF
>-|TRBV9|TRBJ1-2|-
TGTGCCAGCAGCGTAGGGGCCCCCCTCCCGGGGTATGGCTACACCTTC
CASSVGAPLPGYGYTF
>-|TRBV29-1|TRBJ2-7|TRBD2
TGCAGCGTTGCTAGCGGGGCCCCCTACGAGCAGTACTTC
CSVASGAPYEQYF
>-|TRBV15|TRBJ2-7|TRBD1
TGTGCCACCAGCGAACGGACAGGGCACTACGAGCAGTACTTC
CATSERTGHYEQYF
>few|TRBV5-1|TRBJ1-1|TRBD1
TGCGCCAGCAGCCCGGGACAGGGATCGAGCACTGAAGCTTTCTTT
CASSPGQGSSTEAFF
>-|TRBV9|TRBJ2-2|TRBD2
TGTGCCAGCAGCGTCGGGACTAGCGGGAGTACCGGGGAGCTGTTTTTT
CASSVGTSGSTGELFF
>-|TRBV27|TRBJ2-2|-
TGTGCCAGCAGTTTATCCGGGACCGGGGAGCTGTTTTTT
CASSLSGTGELFF
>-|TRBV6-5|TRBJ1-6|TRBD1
TGTGCCAGCAGTCCGGGACAGGAGAATTCACCCCTCCACTTT
CASSPGQENSPLHF
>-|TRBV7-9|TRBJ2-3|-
TGTGCCAGCAGCTTACCTTCCGGGGGATCAGTAACAGATACGCAGTATTTT
CASSLPSGGSVTDTQYF